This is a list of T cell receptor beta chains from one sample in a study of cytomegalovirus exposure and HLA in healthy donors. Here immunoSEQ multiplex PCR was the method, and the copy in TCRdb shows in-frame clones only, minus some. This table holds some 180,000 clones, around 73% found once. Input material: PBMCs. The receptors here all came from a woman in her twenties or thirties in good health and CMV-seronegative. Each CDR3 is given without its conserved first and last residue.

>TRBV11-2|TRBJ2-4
ASSLSLGKNIQY
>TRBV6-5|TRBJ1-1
ASSYSGLMNHEAF
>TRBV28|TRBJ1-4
ASSFPGHFEKLF
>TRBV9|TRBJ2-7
ASSVSGEQY
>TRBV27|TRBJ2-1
ASSLTRQFVDYNEQF
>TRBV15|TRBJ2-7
ATSRVSMGQGMHEQY
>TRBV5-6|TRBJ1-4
ASSLRQINEKLF
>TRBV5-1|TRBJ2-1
ASSLGDRDNEQF
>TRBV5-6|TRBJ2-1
ASSDAGAEYNEQF
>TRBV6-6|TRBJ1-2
ASSHPRGNYGYT
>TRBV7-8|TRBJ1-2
ASSHGTAYGYT
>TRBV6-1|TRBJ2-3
ASSAWTASTDTQY
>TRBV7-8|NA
ASSLRRLRDSSYEQY
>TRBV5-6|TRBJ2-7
ASSGGQGGFSYEQY
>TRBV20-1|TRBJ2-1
SGGGAEEQF
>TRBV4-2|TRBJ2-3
ASSPERGDPRTDTQY
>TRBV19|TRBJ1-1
ASSISWGLTEAF
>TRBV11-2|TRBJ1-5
ASRPRDSRQPQH
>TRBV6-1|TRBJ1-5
ASSEWGQGDQPQH
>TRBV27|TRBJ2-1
ASSLLGTGDNEQF
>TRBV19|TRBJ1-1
ASSPWTARGTEAF
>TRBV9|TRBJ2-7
ASSVTGATYEQY
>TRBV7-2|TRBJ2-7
ASSIRLNYEQY
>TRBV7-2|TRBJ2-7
ASSSGGSPYEQY
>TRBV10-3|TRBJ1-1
AISESRLYTEAF
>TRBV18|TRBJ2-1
ASSPIPGLADNEQF
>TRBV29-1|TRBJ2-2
SVEMRQHNTGELF
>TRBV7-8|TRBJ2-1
ASREAGVIYNEQF
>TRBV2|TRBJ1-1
ASGRGALTEAF
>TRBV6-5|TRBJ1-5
AAPSVCNQPQH
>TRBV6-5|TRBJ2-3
ASSLRSWTDTQY
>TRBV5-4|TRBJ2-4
ASSLEGTSKNIQY
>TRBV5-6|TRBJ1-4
ASSLRPTGGEKLF
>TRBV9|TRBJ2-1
ASSYRGTGGEGEQF
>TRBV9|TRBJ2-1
ASSGGSGSSLSQF
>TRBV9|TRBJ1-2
ASSVGLARDLQGGYT
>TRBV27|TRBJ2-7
ASSLGGGVLFEQY
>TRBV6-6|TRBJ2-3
ASRVLAGEGDTQY
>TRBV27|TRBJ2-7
ASSFRQLAYEQY
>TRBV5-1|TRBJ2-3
ASSLGLGEDTQY
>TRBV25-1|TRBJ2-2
ASSEDTNTGELF
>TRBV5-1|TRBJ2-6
ASSYQNRDTNVLT
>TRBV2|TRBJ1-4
ASSISGGTNEKLF
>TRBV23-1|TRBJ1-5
ASSRRDRGDGGNQPQH
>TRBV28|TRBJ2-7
ASSFAIHAYRRRLAGPKY
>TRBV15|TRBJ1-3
ATSRTLSGNTIY
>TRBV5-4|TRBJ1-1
ASSPTAASEAF
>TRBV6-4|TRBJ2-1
ASSDSAGHEQF
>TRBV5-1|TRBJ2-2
ASSLRGLAGATGELF
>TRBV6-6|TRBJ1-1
ASSYGQSEAF
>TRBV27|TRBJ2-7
ASSPGTSGVEQY
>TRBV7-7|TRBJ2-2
ASSIAGTGTGELF
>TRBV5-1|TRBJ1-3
ASSLATGAGNTIY
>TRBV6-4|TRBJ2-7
ASSARFDEQY
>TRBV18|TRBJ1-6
ASSPGQVDNSPLH